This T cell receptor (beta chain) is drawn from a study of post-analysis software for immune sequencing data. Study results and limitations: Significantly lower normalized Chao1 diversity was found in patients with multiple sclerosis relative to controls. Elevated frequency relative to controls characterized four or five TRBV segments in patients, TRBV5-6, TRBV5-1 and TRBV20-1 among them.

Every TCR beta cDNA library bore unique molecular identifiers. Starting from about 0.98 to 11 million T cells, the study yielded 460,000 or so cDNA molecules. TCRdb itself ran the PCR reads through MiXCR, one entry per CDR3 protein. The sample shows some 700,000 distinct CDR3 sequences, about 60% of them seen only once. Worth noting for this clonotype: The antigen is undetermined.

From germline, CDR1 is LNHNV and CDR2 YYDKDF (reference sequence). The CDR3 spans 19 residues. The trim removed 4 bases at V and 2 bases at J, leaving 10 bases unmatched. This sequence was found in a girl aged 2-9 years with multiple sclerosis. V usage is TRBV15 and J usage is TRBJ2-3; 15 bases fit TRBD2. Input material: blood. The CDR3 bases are TGTGCCACCAGCACGCCGGGACTAGCGGGGGGCCTTTACACAGATACGCAGTATTTT. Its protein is CATSTPGLAGGLYTDTQYF.